The 7 T cell receptor beta chains below come from one sample, sequenced in a study of technical replicates of blood from several donors. Measured with immunoSEQ multiplex PCR; TCRdb has only the in-frame clones, and not every one. The sample yields about 59,000 clones, around 93% seen once. The sequencing input was PBMCs. Receptors originate from a human donor in good health. Some clones in this sample may be carry-over from other donors' samples.

The rearrangement uses TRBV6-1 and TRBJ1-5, with TRBD1 as a possible D gene (6 bases). The CDR3 spans 13 residues. The ends were cut back, 3 bases at V and 15 bases at J, with 18 bases in the middle. Germline lookup yields CDR1 MNHNS and CDR2 SASEGT. DNA of the CDR3: TGTGCCAGCAGTGATTCATGGGACACCTTTTTGCATTTT. Protein: CASSDSWDTFLHF.

The chain recombines TRBV7-2 with TRBJ2-5; 10 bases match TRBD2. This CDR3 is built from 17 residues. In germline, CDR1 is SGHTA, CDR2 FQGNSA. The V segment lost 2 bases and the J segment 7 bases; nucleotides outside the gene matches: 13. The CDR3 sequence is CASSLSGGAGGPGTQYF. The CDR3 nucleotides read TGTGCCAGCAGCTTATCTGGGGGAGCGGGAGGGCCCGGGACCCAGTACTTC. The complete variable domain, with remaining parts taken from reference TRBV7-2 and TRBJ2-5, reads GAGVSQSPSNKVTEKGKDVELRCDPISGHTALYWYRQSLGQGLEFLIYFQGNSAPDKSGLPSDRFSAERTGGSVSTLTIQRTQQEDSAVYLCASSLSGGAGGPGTQYFGPGTRLLVL.

DNA of the CDR3: TGTGCCACCAGCAGAGGGCCCTTGGGGCTTATGAACACTGAAGCTTTCTTT. Encoded protein: CATSRGPLGLMNTEAFF. The chain uses TRBV15 and TRBJ1-1; D perhaps matches TRBD1 (5 bases). CDR1 and CDR2 from the germline V gene are LNHNV and YYDKDF (reference sequence). The germline V and J ends were trimmed by 1 base and 0 bases, with 15 bases remaining between them. CDR3 size: 17 residues.

The chain recombines TRBV7-2 with TRBJ2-3; maybe TRBD2 (7 bases). Germline CDR1 and CDR2: SGHTA and FQGNSA. V lost 5 bases to trimming and J lost 5 bases, with 14 bases between them. This CDR3 contains 14 residues. This CDR3 is CASSPRGGKDTQYF. Here the CDR3 DNA reads TGTGCCAGCAGCCCCCGCGGGGGCAAAGATACGCAGTATTTT.

The chain has TRBV4-3 and TRBJ2-6; D may be TRBD1 (6 bases). The CDR3 runs 18 residues. Deletions cut 3 bases from V and 2 bases from J, with 17 bases between. From germline, CDR1 is LGHNA and CDR2 YSLEER. The CDR3 bases are TGCGCCAGCAGCCACCCCATGGGGGCGCGAACTGGGGCCAACGTCCTGACTTTC. It codes for CASSHPMGARTGANVLTF.

This clone has only a few counts. The CDR3 protein is CATSRGGNPGGPAFF. The DNA of the CDR3 is TGTGCCACCAGCAGGGGTGGGAACCCCGGGGGTCCGGCTTTCTTT. The genes are TRBV15 and TRBJ1-1, with D possibly TRBD1 on 5 matching bases. This CDR3 comprises 15 residues. Germline V gene lookup returns CDR1 LNHNV and CDR2 YYDKDF (reference sequence). V was pared by 3 bases and J by 11 bases, with 22 bases between.

This chain connects TRBV6-4 to TRBJ2-3; weak D call: TRBD2 (7 bases). Germline assignment: CDR1 MRHNA and CDR2 SNTAGT. The CDR3 loop spans 15 amino acids. Trimming left V 0 bases short and J 2 bases short, with 9 bases between. The CDR3: CASSDSGGHTDTQYF. CDR3 bases: TGTGCCAGCAGTGACTCGGGGGGGCACACAGATACGCAGTATTTT.